This paragraph reports one TCR beta chain. This clonotype was counted many times. What antigen it recognizes has not been identified. Per-base qualities were not stored, and no clone one base away is much larger. Including cysteine and phenylalanine, the CDR3 has 16 amino acids. Just CDR3 DNA is preserved here, 48 bases in frame from base 1. V loses 5 bases, J loses 3 bases, and the germline ends lie 19 bases apart. The library was generated by multiplex PCR. Instrument used: Illumina HiSeq 4000. iRepertoire HTBI primers and Arm-PCR amplification of CDR3 regions were used to construct TCR beta libraries. Before sequencing, the PCR products went through gel purification. On the study's bioinformatics: Gene usage analysis of CDR3 amino acid clonotypes used the 62 TRBV and fewer than 15 TRBJ segments found across samples. Filtered high-quality paired reads were merged into contigs using COPE and FqMerger. BLAST was used to align contigs to IMGT TRBV, TRBD and TRBJ reference genes, and CDR3 was defined according to IMGT. Any clonotype with a frequency above 0.1% was counted as a highly expanded clone. Shannon entropy served as the measure of repertoire diversity, while the Gini coefficient captured V-J evenness. A clonotype was considered public if more than one individual shared it. TCRdb passed the public sequencing reads through fastp at Q25 and MiXCR, retaining productive beta sequences. CDR3 protein duplicates are merged, each entry listing the most common genes and DNA. The V and J calls, along with clone size, are taken from TCRdb and not from the paper's own processing. The sample includes hundreds of thousands of distinct CDR3 sequences, with around 13% observed a single time. The top ten clonotypes cover 8% to 10% of the sample.

Per the publication, the time point label means: newly diagnosed GD, antithyroid drugs for less than 3 months. For both TCR sequencing and RNA sequencing, RNA was extracted from PBMCs using TRIzol. The diagnosis of Graves' disease was made according to American Thyroid Association guidelines. The patients came from an endocrinology department in Xi'an, China. From each patient, around 9.3 milliliters of peripheral blood was collected into an EDTA anticoagulant tube. Ficoll Paque Plus density gradient separation was used to isolate PBMCs, and no further T cell sorting was performed. An Agilent 2100 Bioanalyzer and agarose gel were used to check RNA quality, while a NanoDrop 2000 measured RNA concentration. This record belongs to a study of regulatory T cells in long-lasting Graves disease (dated by TCRdb to 2020 to 2023). A note on the overall study: Patients with newly diagnosed Graves' disease had been on antithyroid drugs for under 3 months. This study used TCR sequencing and RNA sequencing of peripheral blood to compare persistent Graves' disease patients against newly diagnosed Graves' disease patients. The study was registered as a clinical trial and conducted in China. A total of about 33 samples underwent TCR sequencing: around 13 from persistent and roughly 20 from newly diagnosed Graves' disease patients. Broad study findings and their caveats: More public clonotypes were shared among persistent patients (2,741) than among newly diagnosed patients (under 1,000). Only the TCR beta chain was sequenced and analyzed. The small sample size was acknowledged by the authors as a limitation that may reduce accuracy. The study examined only peripheral blood because the primary lesion, thyroid tissue, could not be accessed. Persistent disease showed preferential use of TRBV28, TRBJ1-2 and TRBJ2-5, whereas newly diagnosed disease favored TRBV20-1 and TRBJ2-1. Compared with newly diagnosed patients, persistent Graves' disease patients had lower TCR Shannon entropy and fewer highly expanded clones, which suggests clonal expansion.

These same data were also listed under a study on T cells in Graves' hyperthyroidism and ophthalmopathy. That second report states: Graves' hyperthyroidism was defined as stable when no progression to ophthalmopathy occurred over 18 months of follow-up. The hyperthyroidism patients were between 18 and 65 years old and newly diagnosed, with a disease duration of less than 2 months. The study excluded patients with uncontrolled infections, other autoimmune diseases, pregnancy or lactation. Clinical symptoms, serum thyroxine and TRAb, thyroid ultrasound, and orbital computed tomography formed the basis for the diagnoses. A first-round RT-PCR of the TCR CDR3 used the HTBI primer set with the Qiagen OneStep RT-PCR kit. Most expanded thyroid clonotypes (frequency above 0.001) were also detected in blood, suggesting blood repertoires may reflect thyroid immune responses. In cross-validation, a model built on a 13 V-J signature told ophthalmopathy apart from stable hyperthyroidism with approximately 90% sensitivity and about 81% specificity, and in testing the same model reached 80%/75%. In validation, the model predicted progression to ophthalmopathy a median of about 6 months before onset, with roughly 68% sensitivity and nearly 75% specificity. TCR V-J signatures able to tell the groups apart were searched for in a discovery cohort of 95 to 100 patients, of whom over 40 had Graves' ophthalmopathy and 55 to 65 had stable Graves' hyperthyroidism. Prospective prediction of ophthalmopathy was tested in an independent validation cohort of fewer than 20 hyperthyroidism patients and approximately 17 patients who later progressed to ophthalmopathy. The 75 to 100 discovery patients were divided at random into training and test sets in a 7:3 ratio. In addition, the study compared T-cell repertoires in thyroid tissue and in blood from about 6 Graves' hyperthyroidism patients. Following sampling, methimazole starting at 30 mg daily was given to hyperthyroidism patients, and high-dose intravenous methylprednisolone was given to ophthalmopathy patients. The libraries were constructed in a second round of multiplex PCR and then size-selected and purified. The libraries were sequenced on an Illumina HiSeq2000 using paired-end 100 bp reads. SOAPnuke was used to process the raw data, with reads discarded if the reads contained adapters or uncalled bases, had a mean Phred below 15, or lacked an exact constant-primer or identifier match. COPE v1.2.5 was used to merge the high-quality paired reads, and each unique nucleotide sequence was defined as a clonotype. Clonotypes were aligned to IMGT TRBV, TRBD and TRBJ reference segments using MiTCR v1.1. Analysis was restricted to V-J combinations with a frequency above 0.0001, which covered approximately 99% of repertoires. The TCS score was defined as the ratio of F50 (clonal expansion) to E x V (chaos), calculated using BLOSUM62-based TCRdist between CDR3 peptides within each V-J. Welch's t-statistics and random forest reduced roughly 500 V-J features to 13, which were used in a naive Bayes classifier (R e1071). No statistical method was used to fix the sample size in advance, and group allocation was not hidden from the investigators. The paper describes TCR Vbeta CDR3 sequencing of 135 peripheral blood samples, made up of roughly 45 ophthalmopathy patients, 70 to 75 hyperthyroidism patients and 17 progressor patients.

The source material was peripheral blood mononuclear cells (PBMCs), sampled at new diagnosis, from a patient treated with antithyroid drugs. The sequence links TRBV12-3 or TRBV12-4 to TRBJ1-1; matching of 5 bases hints at TRBD1 as the D gene. The sequence came from a woman aged 25 to 39 with Graves disease. Donor details come from another sample of the same person, matched by shared clones. DNA sequence: TGTGCCAGCAGTCCAGGACTGGGACGGGGGGACACTGAAGCTTTCTTT. Translated, it reads CASSPGLGRGDTEAFF.